This entry lists 26 T cell receptor beta chains sequenced from one sample in a study of metastatic and nonmetastatic thyroid tumors. TCRdb re-analyzed the PCR reads using MiXCR. Here the sample spans tens of thousands of clones, roughly 15% being singletons. Patients had received no treatment of any kind before thyroid surgery. The sample comprised blood. All receptors derive from a female donor with papillary thyroid cancer or a benign thyroid nodule (not recorded which). Some clones in this sample may be carry-over from other donors' samples.

This clone was found many times. The chain carries TRBV19 and TRBJ2-7; weak D call: TRBD2 (6 bases). V gave up 5 bases and J gave up 4 bases, with 21 bases separating them. CDR3 size: 16 residues. Germline V gene lookup returns CDR1 LNHDA and CDR2 SQIVND (reference sequence). The CDR3 protein is CASSFGPREAPYEQYF. CDR3 sequence (DNA): TGTGCCAGTAGTTTCGGCCCAAGGGAGGCCCCTTACGAGCAGTACTTC. The full variable domain, in which reference TRBV19 and TRBJ2-7 provide the parts outside the CDR3, is DGGITQSPKYLFRKEGQNVTLSCEQNLNHDAMYWYRQDPGQGLRLIYYSQIVNDFQKGDIAEGYSVSREKKESFPLTVTSAQKNPTAFYLCASSFGPREAPYEQYFGPGTRLTVT.

The V gene is TRBV7-8, the J gene TRBJ2-7, with D possibly matching TRBD1 (5 bases). Trimming removed 1 base at V and 1 base at J, with 5 bases between. Germline V gene data show CDR1 as SGHVS and CDR2 as FQNEAQ. This CDR3 spans 13 amino acids. The CDR3 is CASSLDRSYEQYF. The CDR3 DNA follows: TGTGCCAGCAGCTTAGACAGGTCCTACGAGCAGTACTTC.

V is TRBV6-5 and J is TRBJ1-6, with D unresolved. The CDR3 length is 14 residues. The germline gives CDR1 MNHEY, CDR2 SVGAGI. Trimming took 7 bases from V and 6 from J, leaving 13 bases between them. The CDR3 here is CASKLAAPNSPLHF. DNA of the CDR3: TGTGCCAGCAAGTTGGCTGCTCCTAATTCACCCCTCCACTTT.

In this sample, this clone turned up many times. The chain has TRBV19 and TRBJ2-1; the D call may be TRBD1 or TRBD2 (5 bases each). With 6 bases removed from V and 9 bases from J, the gap between germline ends came to 12 bases. CDR1 and CDR2 (germline): LNHDA, SQIVND (reference sequence). There are 12 residues in the CDR3. The CDR3 sequence: CASRGDGAEQFF. Written as DNA, the CDR3 is TGTGCCAGTAGGGGGGACGGGGCTGAGCAGTTCTTC.

This clone has just one count. The rearrangement links TRBV30 to TRBJ1-6; TRBD1 matches at 8 bases. The CDR3 length is 15 residues. V dropped 4 bases and J dropped 6; count of bases not matched to a gene: 8. Germline loops: CDR1 GTSNPN, CDR2 SVGIG (reference sequence). CDR3 coding DNA: TGTGCCTGGACCGACAGGGGACGGGGTAATTCACCCCTCCACTTT. The encoded protein is CAWTDRGRGNSPLHF.

This clone was seen repeatedly, ten times or more. This sequence joins TRBV6-5 and TRBJ1-5; 8 nucleotides line up with TRBD1. Germline V gene sequence: CDR1 MNHEY, CDR2 SVGAGI. The length of the CDR3 is 18 residues. Losses at the gene ends were 2 bases for V and 3 bases for J; bases not matched to a gene: 12. CDR3 in amino acids: CASSYGQGTGENNQPQHF. CDR3 DNA sequence: TGTGCCAGCAGTTACGGACAGGGAACAGGGGAAAACAATCAGCCCCAGCATTTT.

The V gene is TRBV19, the J gene TRBJ2-3; D not certain. The CDR3 loop spans 12 amino acids. Trimming pared 3 bases from V and 3 bases from J, leaving 4 bases between. Germline CDR1 reads LNHDA; CDR2 reads SQIVND (reference sequence). The CDR3: CASSIETDTQYF. As DNA, the CDR3 is TGTGCCAGTAGTATCGAGACAGATACGCAGTATTTT.

This clone was counted at least ten times. The chain joins TRBV7-6 to TRBJ1-6; no definite D call. Germline V gene lookup returns CDR1 SGHVS and CDR2 FNYEAQ. CDR3 length equals 13 residues. V lost 5 bases to trimming and J lost 8 bases, with 10 bases between them. CDR3 DNA: TGTGCCAGCAGCCCCCGTCAGGATTCACCCCTCCACTTT. Translated, it gives CASSPRQDSPLHF.

By share, this clone counts as medium-sized. This chain uses TRBV28 with TRBJ2-7, with a weak D call TRBD1 (5 bases). The CDR3 covers 12 residues. With 7 bases removed from V and 3 bases from J, the gap between germline ends came to 10 bases. Germline V gene lookup returns CDR1 MDHEN and CDR2 SYDVKM. CDR3 DNA sequence: TGTGCCAGCAACTCAGGGTACTACGAGCAGTACTTC. Protein: CASNSGYYEQYF.

J is TRBJ2-7 and V is TRBV7-2, with TRBD1 matching over 8 bases. The CDR3 has 15 amino acids. The germline V gene has CDR1 SGHTA and CDR2 FQGNSA. CDR3 amino acids: CARSGAGTGTYEQYF. Here the CDR3 DNA reads TGTGCAAGAAGCGGAGCCGGGACAGGCACCTACGAGCAGTACTTC.

J is TRBJ2-2 and V is TRBV6-2 or TRBV6-3, with a weak D call TRBD2 (6 bases). The germline CDR1 and CDR2 sequences are MNHEY and SVGEGT. CDR3 length: 12 residues. The germline V and J ends were trimmed by 7 bases and 8 bases, with 11 bases remaining between them. The CDR3 DNA sequence: TGTGCCAGCACCAACCGGGGGGGGGAGCTGTTTTTT. This codes for CASTNRGGELFF.

This clone was seen ten or more times. The chain employs TRBV5-1 and TRBJ2-7; D gene uncertain. Trimming stripped 2 bases from V and 4 bases from J, with 10 bases between. The germline V gene has CDR1 SGHRS and CDR2 YFSETQ. The CDR3 spans 13 residues. The chain's CDR3 is CASSFLVEYEQYF. The CDR3 DNA reads TGCGCCAGCAGCTTTCTAGTCGAATACGAGCAGTACTTC.

V and J are TRBV24-1 and TRBJ2-1; D might be TRBD1 (6 bases). V gave up 3 bases and J gave up 6 bases, with 8 bases separating them. The germline V gene has CDR1 KGHDR and CDR2 SFDVKD. CDR3 size: 13 residues. CDR3 nucleotide sequence: TGTGCCACCAGTGATATCAGGGGCAATGAGCAGTTCTTC. Translated, it gives CATSDIRGNEQFF.

Remarks on this clone: This may stem from a read error, because a much larger clone lies one nucleotide away. This chain joins TRBV11-1 and TRBJ2-1; 7 bases align to TRBD2. Trimming took 5 bases from V and 5 from J; bases not matched to a gene: 12. Looked up from germline, CDR1 is SGHAT and CDR2 is FQDESV (reference sequence). The CDR3 length is 16 residues. The CDR3 sequence is CASSPLSSLADNEQFF. The CDR3 DNA reads as TGTGCCAGCAGCCCCCTATCTAGTCTAGCGGACAATGAGCAGTTCTTC.

This clone has ten or more counts. One end of the junction is discordant with germline, which a read error may explain. The rearrangement links TRBV12-3 or TRBV12-4 to TRBJ2-5; TRBD2 matches 12 bases. This CDR3 contains 16 residues. This CDR3 reads CASSLAGGPEPETQYF. DNA of the CDR3: TGTGCCAGCAGTCTAGCGGGAGGGCCCGAGCCAGAGACCCAGTACTTC.

This clone has a count of ten or more. The rearrangement joins TRBV6-1 to TRBJ1-3, with unresolved D. This CDR3 spans 15 amino acids. Trimming shortened V by 0 bases and J by 4 bases, and 10 bases separated the two germline ends. The germline CDR1 and CDR2 sequences are MNHNS and SASEGT. The CDR3: CASSEASGRGNTIYF. The CDR3 bases are TGTGCCAGCAGTGAAGCATCCGGGCGCGGAAACACCATATATTTT.

This clone was counted many times. J is TRBJ2-5 and V is TRBV5-1, with 8 nucleotides matching TRBD2. This CDR3 contains 14 residues. The V segment lost 4 bases and the J segment 4 bases; nucleotides outside the gene matches: 6. Germline-derived CDR1 and CDR2 are SGHRS and YFSETQ. CDR3 DNA: TGCGCCAGCAGCCCGAGCGGGAGTAGAGAGACCCAGTACTTC. Encoded protein: CASSPSGSRETQYF. The full variable domain, in which reference TRBV5-1 and TRBJ2-5 provide the parts outside the CDR3, is KAGVTQTPRYLIKTRGQQVTLSCSPISGHRSVSWYQQTPGQGLQFLFEYFSETQRNKGNFPGRFSGRQFSNSRSEMNVSTLELGDSALYLCASSPSGSRETQYFGPGTRLLVL.

The chain combines TRBV9 with TRBJ1-1; TRBD1 is a possible D gene (6 bases). Germline-derived CDR1 and CDR2 are SGDLS and YYNGEE. This CDR3 is built from 20 residues. Trimming removed 0 bases from V and 3 bases from J, with 27 bases in between. CDR3 coding DNA: TGTGCCAGCAGCGTAGGTACAGGCGGTTTTGGCACAGGGCGGGACACTGAAGCTTTCTTT. Its translation: CASSVGTGGFGTGRDTEAFF.

This rearrangement joins TRBV5-4 to TRBJ2-2, with 7 positions matching TRBD1. The germline gives CDR1 SGHNT, CDR2 YYREEE (reference sequence). This CDR3 has 16 amino acids. V was clipped by 4 bases and J by 0 bases; unmatched bases: 6. CDR3 sequence reads: CASSPSGTANTGELFF. CDR3 bases: TGTGCCAGCAGCCCCTCCGGGACAGCGAACACCGGGGAGCTGTTTTTT.

This clone showed up many times. The chain uses TRBV7-2 and TRBJ2-7; 11 nucleotides align to TRBD1. Germline V CDR1 and CDR2: SGHTA, FQGNSA. This CDR3 comprises 16 residues. The V gene end was trimmed by 0 bases and the J gene end by 2 bases; junction bases not matched to a gene: 3. DNA for the CDR3: TGTGCCAGCAGCTTAGCATGGGACAGGGGGGCCTACGAGCAGTACTTC. Encoded protein: CASSLAWDRGAYEQYF. Filled out from reference TRBV7-2 and TRBJ2-7, the complete variable domain reads GAGVSQSPSNKVTEKGKDVELRCDPISGHTALYWYRQSLGQGLEFLIYFQGNSAPDKSGLPSDRFSAERTGGSVSTLTIQRTQQEDSAVYLCASSLAWDRGAYEQYFGPGTRLTVT.

There are many counts of this clone. The genes are TRBV20-1 and TRBJ2-3; D may be TRBD2 (5 bases). Germline CDR1 and CDR2: DFQATT and SNEGSKA (reference sequence). This CDR3 has 15 residues. The V end was cut by 5 bases, the J end by 0 bases, with 15 bases between. The CDR3 nucleotides are TGCAGTGCTTATGAGGGAGCGACAAGCACAGATACGCAGTATTTT. Translating it yields CSAYEGATSTDTQYF.

Remarks on this clone: One junction end disagrees with the germline gene, perhaps due to a read error. The genes are TRBV11-1 and TRBJ1-3, with D perhaps TRBD1 (5 bases). Germline V gene data show CDR1 as SGHAT and CDR2 as FQDESV (reference sequence). The CDR3 covers 16 residues. The CDR3 here is CAISSRLDKGGNTIYF. DNA of the CDR3: TGTGCCATCAGCTCTAGGTTGGACAAGGGTGGAAACACCATATATTTT.

This clone was seen only a few times. A junction end diverges from the germline sequence, so it may reflect a read error. V is TRBV27 and J is TRBJ1-2; a weak D match, TRBD1 (5 bases). The germline gives CDR1 MNHEY, CDR2 SMNVEV (reference sequence). The CDR3 length is 15 residues. The CDR3 bases are TGTGTCAGCATCCTCGATGGGGGGACTCGGGATGGCTACACCTTC. Residues: CVSILDGGTRDGYTF.

This clone was detected ten times or more. The chain joins TRBV5-6 to TRBJ2-1, with 9 bases matching TRBD1. This CDR3 region has 15 residues. CDR1 and CDR2 from the germline V gene are SGHDT and YYEEEE. Germline trimming cut 4 bases from V and 5 bases from J; bases unmatched to any gene: 7. CDR3 region: CASSVDRGADNEQFF. The CDR3 DNA is TGTGCCAGCAGCGTCGACAGGGGGGCGGACAATGAGCAGTTCTTC.

A few counts support this clone. The rearrangement joins TRBV6-1 to TRBJ2-3; D gene unclear. Trimming shortened V by 6 bases and J by 4 bases, and 17 bases separated the two germline ends. The CDR3 loop spans 15 amino acids. CDR1 MNHNS and CDR2 SASEGT come from the germline V gene. The chain's CDR3 is CASSKRAGVADTQYF. CDR3 coding DNA: TGTGCCAGCAGCAAAAGGGCCGGTGTAGCAGATACGCAGTATTTT.

The genes are TRBV10-1 and TRBJ1-2; 9 positions match TRBD1. Germline V gene sequence: CDR1 WNHNN, CDR2 SYGVQD (reference sequence). The junction had 6 bases not matched to a gene; V was cut back by 4 bases and J by 9 bases. CDR3 size: 13 residues. In nucleotides, the CDR3 is TGCGCCAGCAGTGGGACAGGGGTCTCTTGCTACACCTTC. This sequence encodes CASSGTGVSCYTF.